The T cell receptor (beta chain) described here comes from a study of response to subunit inactivated influenza vaccine. Findings of the study overall: It was the authors' suggestion that each seasonal influenza vaccination recruits few new T cells.

Points on this clonotype: Its target is unknown.

The junction had 8 bases not matched to a gene; V was cut back by 4 bases and J by 3 bases. The CDR3 spans 15 residues. Germline V lookup: CDR1 SGHRS, CDR2 YFSETQ. TCRdb re-called the RT-PCR reads with MiXCR, one entry per CDR3 protein. The sample includes 630,000 or so distinct CDR3 sequences, roughly 14% of them seen just once. Sequenced material: PBMCs from blood, taken roughly 13 days after vaccination. The receptor comes from a man in his fifties who received an inactivated influenza vaccine. The chain recombines TRBV5-1 with TRBJ1-2, with 8 bases aligning to TRBD1. CDR3 sequence: CASSVRTGFDYGYTF. The CDR3 DNA reads as TGCGCCAGCAGCGTTCGGACAGGGTTCGACTATGGCTACACCTTC.